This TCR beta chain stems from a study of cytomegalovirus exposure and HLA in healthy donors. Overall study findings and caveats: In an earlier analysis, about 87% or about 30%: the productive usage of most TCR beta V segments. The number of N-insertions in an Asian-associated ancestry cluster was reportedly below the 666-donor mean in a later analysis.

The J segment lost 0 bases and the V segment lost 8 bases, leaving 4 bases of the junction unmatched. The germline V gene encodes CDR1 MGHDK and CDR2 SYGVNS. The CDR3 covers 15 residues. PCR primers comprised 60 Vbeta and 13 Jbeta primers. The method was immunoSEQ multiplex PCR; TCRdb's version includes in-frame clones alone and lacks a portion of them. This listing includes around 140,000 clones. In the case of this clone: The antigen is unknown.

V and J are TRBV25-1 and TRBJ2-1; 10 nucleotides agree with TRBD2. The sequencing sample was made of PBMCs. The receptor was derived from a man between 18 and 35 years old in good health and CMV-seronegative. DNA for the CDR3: TGTGCCAGCGGAGTAGCGGGAGGCTCCTACAATGAGCAGTTCTTC. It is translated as CASGVAGGSYNEQFF.